The 8 T cell receptor beta chains below all came from one sample that was sequenced in a study of blood T cell repertoires in COVID-19 (dated by TCRdb to the early 2020s). Libraries were built with the immunoSEQ multiplex PCR assay. TCRdb limited this immuneACCESS table to in-frame rearrangements with V and J called. A share of clones is missing; checked studies link under half to unresolved V genes, and the rest is unexplained. The sample table shows hundreds of thousands of clones, and 85% to 90% are seen once. Clones ranked in the top ten supply 0.95% to 1.2% of the sample. Sequences were obtained from PBMCs or T cells enriched from blood (not recorded which). The receptors shown here come from a man aged 30 to 45 who had recovered from COVID-19.

The V and J genes are TRBV7-2 and TRBJ2-5; no firm D call. Germline values: CDR1 SGHTA, CDR2 FQGNSA. V shed 1 base and J shed 7 bases, with 13 bases lying between them. The length of the CDR3 is 14 residues. CDR3 sequence (DNA): TGTGCCAGCAGCTTAGATTTTGGCTCGGGGACCCAGTACTTC. It is translated as CASSLDFGSGTQYF.

The J gene is TRBJ2-7, the V gene TRBV28, with D tentatively TRBD2 (6 bases). V shed 6 bases and J shed 0 bases, with 12 bases lying between them. The CDR3 loop spans 14 amino acids. Per the germline V gene, CDR1 is MDHEN and CDR2 is SYDVKM. For the CDR3, the DNA is TGTGCCAGCAGGATGGAGGGTTCCTCCTACGAGCAGTACTTC. Its translation is CASRMEGSSYEQYF.

The chain combines TRBV7-2 with TRBJ2-3; D uncertain. CDR1 is SGHTA and CDR2 is FQGNSA in the germline V gene. The length of the CDR3 is 13 residues. V gave up 1 base and J gave up 6 bases, with 8 bases separating them. The CDR3 DNA follows: TGTGCCAGCAGCTTAGGGCGGATGGATACGCAGTATTTT. Residues: CASSLGRMDTQYF.

This clone occurred once. The J gene is TRBJ2-2, the V gene TRBV19, with TRBD1 matching over 12 bases. V shed 7 bases and J 7 bases; nucleotides not matched to a gene: 10. There are 16 residues in the CDR3. Germline loops: CDR1 LNHDA, CDR2 SQIVND (reference sequence). In DNA, the CDR3 is TGTGCCAGTAACCCAAAGGGACAGGGGGCTCTCGGGGAGCTGTTTTTT. Translation gives CASNPKGQGALGELFF.

The chain couples TRBV19 to TRBJ1-2, with 7 bases identical to TRBD1. From germline, CDR1 is LNHDA and CDR2 SQIVND (reference sequence). CDR3 length equals 13 residues. V was pared by 11 bases and J by 2 bases, with 8 bases of the junction left unmatched. CDR3 loop: CASRGQLNYGYTF. CDR3 sequence (DNA): TGTGCCTCAAGGGGGCAGCTAAACTATGGCTACACCTTC. Combining the CDR3 with reference TRBV19 and TRBJ1-2 gives the whole variable domain DGGITQSPKYLFRKEGQNVTLSCEQNLNHDAMYWYRQDPGQGLRLIYYSQIVNDFQKGDIAEGYSVSREKKESFPLTVTSAQKNPTAFYLCASRGQLNYGYTFGSGTRLTVV.

V and J are TRBV28 and TRBJ2-7, with TRBD1 matching 11 bases. The CDR3 has 14 residues. After removal of 7 bases from V and 5 bases from J, the junction contained 7 bases not matched to a gene. Germline V CDR1 and CDR2: MDHEN, SYDVKM. For the CDR3, the DNA is TGTGCCAGCACCGAAGGGACAGGGGGGAACGAGCAGTACTTC. Amino acid sequence: CASTEGTGGNEQYF. The full variable domain, in which reference TRBV28 and TRBJ2-7 provide the parts outside the CDR3, is DVKVTQSSRYLVKRTGEKVFLECVQDMDHENMFWYRQDPGLGLRLIYFSYDVKMKEKGDIPEGYSVSREKKERFSLILESASTNQTSMYLCASTEGTGGNEQYFGPGTRLTVT.

Comment on this clone: Other DNA sequences in this specimen translate into the identical CDR3. The chain is built from TRBV12-3 or TRBV12-4 and TRBJ1-1; a weak D match, TRBD1 (6 bases). Trimming shortened V by 5 bases and J by 1 base, and 8 bases separated the two germline ends. The CDR3 is made up of 13 amino acids. CDR3 DNA: TGTGCCAGCAGTCCCAGGGGGAACACTGAAGCTTTCTTT. The encoded protein is CASSPRGNTEAFF.

CDR3 coding DNA: TGTGCCAGTATCATTGGCGGGGCGAAGAACAACCCTAACTATGGCTACACCTTC. This sequence encodes CASIIGGAKNNPNYGYTF. The chain has TRBV19 and TRBJ1-2; perhaps TRBD1 as D (5 bases). The germline V and J ends were trimmed by 7 bases and 0 bases, with 24 bases remaining between them. There are 18 residues in the CDR3. The V gene's germline CDR1 is LNHDA and CDR2 SQIVND (reference sequence).